The 5 T cell receptor beta chains below all came from one sample that was sequenced in a study of control samples from healthy donors and cancer patients. TCRdb's copy holds only in-frame clones and misses some; the assay was immunoSEQ multiplex PCR. The profile shows around 77,000 clones, approximately 92% of them singletons. The sample taken for sequencing was blood. These receptors came from a woman aged 55-69 years in good health.

The J gene is TRBJ1-1, the V gene TRBV5-1, with D possibly TRBD1 on 5 matching bases. The CDR3 consists of 14 residues. Looked up from germline, CDR1 is SGHRS and CDR2 is YFSETQ. The ends were cut back, 4 bases at V and 1 base at J, with 11 bases in the middle. The CDR3 spells CASSAGAANTEAFF. The CDR3, as DNA: TGCGCCAGCAGCGCTGGGGCGGCGAACACTGAAGCTTTCTTT.

This chain uses TRBV5-1 with TRBJ2-7; D not certain. Trimming shortened V by 1 base and J by 6 bases, and 8 bases separated the two germline ends. Germline V gene data show CDR1 as SGHRS and CDR2 as YFSETQ. This CDR3 has 12 amino acids. CDR3 region: CASSLWPGEQYF. The CDR3 nucleotides are TGCGCCAGCAGCTTGTGGCCTGGCGAGCAGTACTTC. Supplemented by reference TRBV5-1 and TRBJ2-7, the full variable domain reads KAGVTQTPRYLIKTRGQQVTLSCSPISGHRSVSWYQQTPGQGLQFLFEYFSETQRNKGNFPGRFSGRQFSNSRSEMNVSTLELGDSALYLCASSLWPGEQYFGPGTRLTVT.

The genes are TRBV5-1 and TRBJ1-4; possibly TRBD1 for D (5 bases). The CDR3 runs 18 residues. CDR1 SGHRS and CDR2 YFSETQ come from the germline V gene. Trimming pared 8 bases from V and 2 bases from J, leaving 25 bases between. The CDR3 region has the DNA TGCGCCAGTAGACGTTCGGGATCCTACGGGGGGACTAATGAAAAACTGTTTTTT. Residues: CASRRSGSYGGTNEKLFF.

The chain links TRBV7-9 to TRBJ2-7, with TRBD2 as a possible D gene (5 bases). The germline CDR1 and CDR2 sequences are SEHNR and FQNEAQ (reference sequence). The CDR3 is 11 amino acids. V shed 1 base and J shed 13 bases, with 11 bases lying between them. CDR3 nucleotides: TGTGCCAGCAGCTTAGGAACCGAGGGTTACTTC. Translated: CASSLGTEGYF.

V gene TRBV19 combines with J gene TRBJ2-7; the match to TRBD2 covers 13 bases. CDR3 length: 17 residues. Trimming took 0 bases from V and 6 from J; bases not matched to a gene: 8. Germline values: CDR1 LNHDA, CDR2 SQIVND (reference sequence). The CDR3 here is CASSIDTGTSGKLEQYF. The CDR3 DNA follows: TGTGCCAGTAGTATAGACACAGGGACTAGCGGGAAACTCGAGCAGTACTTC.